This TCR beta chain was sequenced during a study of siplizumab effects on memory and regulatory T cells. The sample holds one count of this clone. Its cognate antigen is unknown. Assay used: immunoSEQ multiplex PCR; TCRdb lists only in-frame clones, some missing. The table lists 85,000 to 130,000 clones, about 91% of them singletons. Study observations and caveats: Researchers could not give a naive or memory phenotype to roughly 75-96% of proliferating CD4+ or CD8+ clones.

Per the germline V gene, CDR1 is SEHNR and CDR2 is FQNEAQ (reference sequence). Trimming removed 3 bases at V and 2 bases at J, with 8 bases between. The CDR3 length is 14 residues. The sequence was collected from a human donor in good health. Some clones in this sample may be carry-over from other donors' samples. The genes are TRBV7-9 and TRBJ2-4, with D unclear. Sequencing was performed on CD4+ T cells sorted from blood. The CDR3, as DNA: TGTGCCAGCAGCTTCGGGCAGTCCAAAAACATTCAGTACTTC. It encodes CASSFGQSKNIQYF.